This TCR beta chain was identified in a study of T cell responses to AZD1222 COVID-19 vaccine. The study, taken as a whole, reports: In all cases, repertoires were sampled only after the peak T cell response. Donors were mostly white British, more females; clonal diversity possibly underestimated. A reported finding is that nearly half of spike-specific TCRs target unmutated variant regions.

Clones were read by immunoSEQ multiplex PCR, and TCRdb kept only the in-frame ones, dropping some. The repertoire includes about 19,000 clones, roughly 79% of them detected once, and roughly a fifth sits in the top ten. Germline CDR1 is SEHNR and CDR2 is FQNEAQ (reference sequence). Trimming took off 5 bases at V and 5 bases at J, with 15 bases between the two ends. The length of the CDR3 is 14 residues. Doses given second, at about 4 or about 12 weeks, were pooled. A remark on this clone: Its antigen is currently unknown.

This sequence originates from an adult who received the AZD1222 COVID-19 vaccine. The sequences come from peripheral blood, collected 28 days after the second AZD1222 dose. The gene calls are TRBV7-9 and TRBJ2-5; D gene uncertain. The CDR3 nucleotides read TGTGCCAGCAGCATCGACCCATCCAGCGAGACCCAGTACTTC. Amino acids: CASSIDPSSETQYF.